The rows below give T cell receptor beta chains drawn from one sample of a study of blood T cell repertoires in COVID-19. Libraries were prepared by immunoSEQ multiplex PCR; TCRdb keeps only in-frame clonotypes and omits some of them. Of roughly 250,000 clones listed, approximately 83% are singletons. Material for sequencing was PBMCs or T cells enriched from blood (not recorded which). The receptors were sampled from a middle-aged woman with acute COVID-19. Each CDR3 is given with its conserved first and last residue. A D gene is named only where the DNA matches it firmly. Clone sizes are given selectively: once, few, many, or a class where the clone is expanded.

j_gene: TRBJ2-2
len: 16
d_gene: TRBD2
abundance: NA
v_gene: TRBV9
CDR3nt: TGTGCCAGCAGCGTTACTAGCGGGATCGGTGGCGGGGAGCTGTTTTTT
CDR3aa: CASSVTSGIGGGELFF

j_gene: TRBJ1-1
len: 18
d_gene: TRBD1
abundance: NA
v_gene: TRBV5-6
CDR3nt: TGTGCCAGCAGCCGGGACAGGGGAAGGGGAGGCATGAACACTGAAGCTTTCTTT
CDR3aa: CASSRDRGRGGMNTEAFF

j_gene: TRBJ1-2
len: 14
d_gene: NA
abundance: NA
v_gene: TRBV9
CDR3nt: TGTGCCAGCAGCGTAGCTGGACAGAACTATGGCTACACCTTC
CDR3aa: CASSVAGQNYGYTF

j_gene: TRBJ2-3
len: 16
d_gene: NA
abundance: NA
v_gene: TRBV7-8
CDR3nt: TGTGCCAGCAGCTTAGTAACGGGACACAACACAGATACGCAGTATTTT
CDR3aa: CASSLVTGHNTDTQYF

j_gene: TRBJ2-7
len: 18
d_gene: TRBD2
abundance: NA
v_gene: TRBV3-1/TRBV3-2
CDR3nt: TGTGCCAGCAGCCAAAGGCCCCGAGCGGGAGTAAAGGCCTACGAGCAGTACTTC
CDR3aa: CASSQRPRAGVKAYEQYF

j_gene: TRBJ2-1
len: 20
d_gene: NA
abundance: once
v_gene: TRBV6-6
CDR3nt: TGTGCCAGCAGTCGTAACAGGGTCGTCGCCGGAACTAGCTCCTACAATGAGCAGTTCTTC
CDR3aa: CASSRNRVVAGTSSYNEQFF

j_gene: TRBJ2-7
len: 14
d_gene: TRBD2
abundance: NA
v_gene: TRBV5-1
CDR3nt: TGCGCCAGCAGCTACGGGACTAGCGGGTACGAGCAGTACTTC
CDR3aa: CASSYGTSGYEQYF

j_gene: TRBJ1-3
len: 15
d_gene: TRBD1
abundance: NA
v_gene: TRBV24-1
CDR3nt: TGTGCCACCAGTGATTCCGGGACAGCTGGAAACACCATATATTTT
CDR3aa: CATSDSGTAGNTIYF

j_gene: TRBJ2-1
len: 15
d_gene: TRBD1
abundance: NA
v_gene: TRBV5-4
CDR3nt: TGTGCCAGCAGCACCCGGGACAGGGTGTTGGATGAGCAGTTCTTC
CDR3aa: CASSTRDRVLDEQFF

j_gene: TRBJ2-2
len: 15
d_gene: TRBD2
abundance: NA
v_gene: TRBV2
CDR3nt: TGTGCCAGCAGGTTGAGCGGGATGAACACCGGGGAGCTGTTTTTT
CDR3aa: CASRLSGMNTGELFF

j_gene: TRBJ2-3
len: 13
d_gene: TRBD2
abundance: NA
v_gene: TRBV29-1
CDR3nt: TGCAGCGTTACGGGACTAGTCGCAGATACGCAGTATTTT
CDR3aa: CSVTGLVADTQYF

j_gene: TRBJ2-7
len: 15
d_gene: TRBD2
abundance: NA
v_gene: TRBV20-1
CDR3nt: TGCAGTGCTAGTATCCGGTCTAGCGGGAGTTACGAGCAGTACTTC
CDR3aa: CSASIRSSGSYEQYF

j_gene: TRBJ2-5
len: 15
d_gene: TRBD1
abundance: NA
v_gene: TRBV19
CDR3nt: TGTGCCAGTAGTTGGGCCAGGGGGAAACAAGAGACCCAGTACTTC
CDR3aa: CASSWARGKQETQYF

j_gene: TRBJ1-2
len: 13
d_gene: TRBD1
abundance: NA
v_gene: TRBV4-1
CDR3nt: TGCGCCAGCAGCCCACAGGGGGATAATGGCTACACCTTC
CDR3aa: CASSPQGDNGYTF

j_gene: TRBJ2-2
len: 15
d_gene: NA
abundance: NA
v_gene: TRBV7-7
CDR3nt: TGTGCTAGCAGCTTAACTAGAACGAACACCGGGGAGCTGTTTTTT
CDR3aa: CASSLTRTNTGELFF

j_gene: TRBJ2-7
len: 15
d_gene: TRBD2
abundance: once
v_gene: TRBV3-1/TRBV3-2
CDR3nt: TGTGCCAGCAGCCAAGGGCTAGCGGATTACTACGAGCAGTACTTC
CDR3aa: CASSQGLADYYEQYF

j_gene: TRBJ2-1
len: 11
d_gene: NA
abundance: NA
v_gene: TRBV11-3
CDR3nt: TGTGCCAGCAGCGGCCCGGGGGAGCAGTTCTTC
CDR3aa: CASSGPGEQFF